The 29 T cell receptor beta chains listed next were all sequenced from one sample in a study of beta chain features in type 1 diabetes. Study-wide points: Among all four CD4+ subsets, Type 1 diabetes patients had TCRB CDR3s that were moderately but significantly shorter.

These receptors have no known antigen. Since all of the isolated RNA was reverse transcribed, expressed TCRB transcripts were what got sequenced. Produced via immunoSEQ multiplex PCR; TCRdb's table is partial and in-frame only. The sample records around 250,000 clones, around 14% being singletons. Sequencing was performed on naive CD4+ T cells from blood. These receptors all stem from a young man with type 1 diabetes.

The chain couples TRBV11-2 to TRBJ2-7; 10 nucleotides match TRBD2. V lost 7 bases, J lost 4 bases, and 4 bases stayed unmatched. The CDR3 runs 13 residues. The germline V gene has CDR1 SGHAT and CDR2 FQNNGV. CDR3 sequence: CASKLAGGYEQYF. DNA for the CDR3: TGTGCCAGCAAATTAGCGGGAGGATACGAGCAGTACTTC.

The CDR3 bases are TGCGCCAGCAGCCAAGAACGGGCAGATACGCAGTATTTT. Residues: CASSQERADTQYF. This chain joins TRBV4-1 and TRBJ2-3; the D is unclear. The V end lost 0 bases, the J end lost 4 bases, and 5 bases lay between the germline ends. CDR1 is MGHRA, CDR2 YSYEKL, per germline. CDR3 length: 13 residues.

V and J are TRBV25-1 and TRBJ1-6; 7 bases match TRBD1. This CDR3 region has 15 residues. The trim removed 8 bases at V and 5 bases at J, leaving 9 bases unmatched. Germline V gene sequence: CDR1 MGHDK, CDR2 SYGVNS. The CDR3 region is CASADGQVDNSPLHF. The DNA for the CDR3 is TGTGCCAGCGCAGATGGACAGGTTGATAATTCACCCCTCCACTTT.

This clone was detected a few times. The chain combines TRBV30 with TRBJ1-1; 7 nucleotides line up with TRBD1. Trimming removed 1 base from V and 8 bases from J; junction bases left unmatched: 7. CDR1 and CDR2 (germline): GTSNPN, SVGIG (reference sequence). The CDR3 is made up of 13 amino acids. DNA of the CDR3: TGTGCCTGGAGTGACCGACGGGACAGCGAAGCTTTCTTT. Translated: CAWSDRRDSEAFF.

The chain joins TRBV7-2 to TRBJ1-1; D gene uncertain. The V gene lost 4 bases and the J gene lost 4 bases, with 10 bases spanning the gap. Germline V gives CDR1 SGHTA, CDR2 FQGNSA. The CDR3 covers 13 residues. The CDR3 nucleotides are TGTGCCAGCAGCTCAACGATCGGCACTGAAGCTTTCTTT. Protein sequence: CASSSTIGTEAFF.

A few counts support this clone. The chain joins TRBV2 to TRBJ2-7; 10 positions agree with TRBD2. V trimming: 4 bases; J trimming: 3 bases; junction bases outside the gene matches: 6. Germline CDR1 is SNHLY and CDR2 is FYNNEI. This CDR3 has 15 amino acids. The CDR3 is CASSAPGLASYEQYF. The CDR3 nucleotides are TGTGCCAGCAGTGCCCCGGGACTAGCGAGCTACGAGCAGTACTTC.

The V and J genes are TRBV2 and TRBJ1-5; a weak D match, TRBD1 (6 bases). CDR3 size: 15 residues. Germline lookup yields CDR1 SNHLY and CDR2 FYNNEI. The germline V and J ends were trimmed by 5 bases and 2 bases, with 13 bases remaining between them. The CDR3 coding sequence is TGTGCCAGCAGTCCCGACGGACAGCGCAATCAGCCCCAGCATTTT. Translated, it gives CASSPDGQRNQPQHF.

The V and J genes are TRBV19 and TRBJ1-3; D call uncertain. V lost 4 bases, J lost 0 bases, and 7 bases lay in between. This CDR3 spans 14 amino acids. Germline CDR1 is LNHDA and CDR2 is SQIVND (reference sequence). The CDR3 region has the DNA TGTGCCAGTAGTACCGGGAGCTCTGGAAACACCATATATTTT. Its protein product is CASSTGSSGNTIYF.

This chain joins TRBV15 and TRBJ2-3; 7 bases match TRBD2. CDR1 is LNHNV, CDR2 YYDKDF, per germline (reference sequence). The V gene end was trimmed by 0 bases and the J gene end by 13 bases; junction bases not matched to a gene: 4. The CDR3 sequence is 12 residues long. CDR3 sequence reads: CATSRDGGEKYF. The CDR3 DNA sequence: TGTGCCACCAGCAGAGATGGGGGGGAGAAGTATTTT.

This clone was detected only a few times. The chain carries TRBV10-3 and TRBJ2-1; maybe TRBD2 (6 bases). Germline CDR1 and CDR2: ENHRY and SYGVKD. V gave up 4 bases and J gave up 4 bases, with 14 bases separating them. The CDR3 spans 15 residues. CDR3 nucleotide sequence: TGTGCCATCAGTGGAGCGGCGGGGATTTACAATGAGCAGTTCTTC. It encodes CAISGAAGIYNEQFF.

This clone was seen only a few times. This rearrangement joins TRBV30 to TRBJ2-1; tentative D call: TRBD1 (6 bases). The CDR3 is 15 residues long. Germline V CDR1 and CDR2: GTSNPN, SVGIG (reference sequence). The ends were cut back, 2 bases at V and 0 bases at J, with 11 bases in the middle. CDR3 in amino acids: CAWSPGQSSYNEQFF. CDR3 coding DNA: TGTGCCTGGAGTCCCGGACAGTCCTCCTACAATGAGCAGTTCTTC. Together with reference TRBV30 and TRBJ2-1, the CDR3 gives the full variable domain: SQTIHQWPATLVQPVGSPLSLECTVEGTSNPNLYWYRQAAGRGLQLLFYSVGIGQISSEVPQNLSASRPQDRQFILSSKKLLLSDSGFYLCAWSPGQSSYNEQFFGPGTRLTVL.

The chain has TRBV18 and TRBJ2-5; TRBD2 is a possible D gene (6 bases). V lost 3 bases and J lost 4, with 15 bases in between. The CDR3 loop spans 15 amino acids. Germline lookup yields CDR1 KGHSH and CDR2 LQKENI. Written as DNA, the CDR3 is TGTGCCAGCTCACCGGCCCTCGTGGGGGGAGAGACCCAGTACTTC. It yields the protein CASSPALVGGETQYF.

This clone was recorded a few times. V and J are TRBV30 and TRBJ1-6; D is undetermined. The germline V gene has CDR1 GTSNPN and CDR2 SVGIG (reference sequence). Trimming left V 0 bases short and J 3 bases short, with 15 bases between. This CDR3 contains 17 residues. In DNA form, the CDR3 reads TGTGCCTGGAGTGTGGTTGGAGGCGATATCTATAATTCACCCCTCCACTTT. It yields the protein CAWSVVGGDIYNSPLHF.

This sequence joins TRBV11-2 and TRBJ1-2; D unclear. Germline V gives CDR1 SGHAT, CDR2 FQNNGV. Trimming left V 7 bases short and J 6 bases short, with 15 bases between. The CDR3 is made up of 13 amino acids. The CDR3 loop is CASTPRLGNGYTF. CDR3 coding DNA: TGTGCCAGCACCCCTCGATTGGGCAATGGCTACACCTTC.

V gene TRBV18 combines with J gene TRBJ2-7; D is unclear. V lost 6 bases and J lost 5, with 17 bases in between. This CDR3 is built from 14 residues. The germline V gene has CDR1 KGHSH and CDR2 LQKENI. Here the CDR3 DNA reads TGTGCCAGCTCCCAAACCGGGTCCCCAGACGAGCAGTACTTC. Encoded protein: CASSQTGSPDEQYF.

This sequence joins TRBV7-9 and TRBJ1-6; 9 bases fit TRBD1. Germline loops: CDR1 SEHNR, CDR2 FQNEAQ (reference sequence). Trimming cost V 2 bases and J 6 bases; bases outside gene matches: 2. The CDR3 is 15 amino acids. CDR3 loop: CASSLQGQGNSPLHF. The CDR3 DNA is TGTGCCAGCAGCTTACAGGGACAGGGTAATTCACCCCTCCACTTT.

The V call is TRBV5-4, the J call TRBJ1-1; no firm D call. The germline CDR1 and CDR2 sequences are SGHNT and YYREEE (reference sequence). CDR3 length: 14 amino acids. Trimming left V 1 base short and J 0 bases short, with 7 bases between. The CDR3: CASSLKLMNTEAFF. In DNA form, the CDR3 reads TGTGCCAGCAGCTTGAAACTGATGAACACTGAAGCTTTCTTT.

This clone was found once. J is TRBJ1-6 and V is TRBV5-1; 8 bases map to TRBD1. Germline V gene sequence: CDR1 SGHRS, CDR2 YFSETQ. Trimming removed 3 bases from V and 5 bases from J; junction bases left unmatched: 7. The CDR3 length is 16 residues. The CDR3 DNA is TGCGCCAGCAGCTCCCAGGGGGCAGGGGATAATTCACCCCTCCACTTT. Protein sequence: CASSSQGAGDNSPLHF.

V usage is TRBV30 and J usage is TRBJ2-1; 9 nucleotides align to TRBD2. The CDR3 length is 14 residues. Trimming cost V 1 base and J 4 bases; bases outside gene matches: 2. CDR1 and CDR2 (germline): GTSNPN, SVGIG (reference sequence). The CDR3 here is CAWSGLAVYNEQFF. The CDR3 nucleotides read TGTGCCTGGAGTGGACTAGCGGTTTACAATGAGCAGTTCTTC.

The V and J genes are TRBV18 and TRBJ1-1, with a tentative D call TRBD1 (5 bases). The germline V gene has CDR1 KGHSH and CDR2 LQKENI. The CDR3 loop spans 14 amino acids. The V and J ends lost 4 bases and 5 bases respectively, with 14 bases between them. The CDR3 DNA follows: TGTGCCAGCTCACTTGGAGGGGCGGAAACTGAAGCTTTCTTT. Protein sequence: CASSLGGAETEAFF.

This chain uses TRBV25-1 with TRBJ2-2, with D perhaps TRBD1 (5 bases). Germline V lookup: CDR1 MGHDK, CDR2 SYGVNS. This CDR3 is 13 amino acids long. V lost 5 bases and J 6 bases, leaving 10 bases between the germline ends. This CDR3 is CASSTPGSGELFF. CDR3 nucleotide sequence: TGTGCCAGCAGTACACCAGGGTCCGGGGAGCTGTTTTTT.

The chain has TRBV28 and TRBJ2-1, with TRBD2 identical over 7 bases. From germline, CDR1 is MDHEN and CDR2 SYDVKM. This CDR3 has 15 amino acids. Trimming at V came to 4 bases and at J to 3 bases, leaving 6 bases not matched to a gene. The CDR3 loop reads CASSSGLVGYNEQFF. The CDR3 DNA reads TGTGCCAGCAGTTCCGGACTAGTAGGCTACAATGAGCAGTTCTTC.

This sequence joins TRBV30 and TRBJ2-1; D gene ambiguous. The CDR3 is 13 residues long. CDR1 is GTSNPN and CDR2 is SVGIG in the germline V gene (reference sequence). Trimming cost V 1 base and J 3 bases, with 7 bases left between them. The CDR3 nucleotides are TGTGCCTGGAGTGCCGGTGGCTACAATGAGCAGTTCTTC. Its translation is CAWSAGGYNEQFF.

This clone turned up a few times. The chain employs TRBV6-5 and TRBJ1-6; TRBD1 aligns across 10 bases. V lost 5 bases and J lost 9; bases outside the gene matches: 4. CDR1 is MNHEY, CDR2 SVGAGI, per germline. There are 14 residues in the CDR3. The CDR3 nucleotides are TGTGCCAGCAGTAGGCGGGACAGGGGTTCACCCCTCCACTTT. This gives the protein CASSRRDRGSPLHF.

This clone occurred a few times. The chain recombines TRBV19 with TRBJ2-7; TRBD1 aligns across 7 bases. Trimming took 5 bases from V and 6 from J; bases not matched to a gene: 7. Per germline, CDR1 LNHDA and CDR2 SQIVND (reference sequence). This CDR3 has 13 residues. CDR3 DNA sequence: TGTGCCAGTAGTCTCGACAGGGTAGCCGAGCAGTACTTC. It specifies CASSLDRVAEQYF.

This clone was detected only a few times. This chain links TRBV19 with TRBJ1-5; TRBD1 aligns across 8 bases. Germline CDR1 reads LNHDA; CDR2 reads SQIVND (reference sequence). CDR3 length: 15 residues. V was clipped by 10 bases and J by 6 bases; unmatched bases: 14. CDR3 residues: CATQLETGVSQPQHF. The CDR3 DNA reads TGTGCCACCCAGTTGGAGACAGGGGTGAGTCAGCCCCAGCATTTT. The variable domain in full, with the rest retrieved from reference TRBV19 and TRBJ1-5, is DGGITQSPKYLFRKEGQNVTLSCEQNLNHDAMYWYRQDPGQGLRLIYYSQIVNDFQKGDIAEGYSVSREKKESFPLTVTSAQKNPTAFYLCATQLETGVSQPQHFGDGTRLSIL.

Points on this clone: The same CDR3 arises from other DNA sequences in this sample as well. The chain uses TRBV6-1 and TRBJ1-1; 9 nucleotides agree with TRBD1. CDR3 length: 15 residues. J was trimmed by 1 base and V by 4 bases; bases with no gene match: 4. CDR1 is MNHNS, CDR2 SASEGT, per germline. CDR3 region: CASSGTGGANTEAFF. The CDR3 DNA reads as TGTGCCAGCAGTGGAACAGGGGGCGCGAACACTGAAGCTTTCTTT.

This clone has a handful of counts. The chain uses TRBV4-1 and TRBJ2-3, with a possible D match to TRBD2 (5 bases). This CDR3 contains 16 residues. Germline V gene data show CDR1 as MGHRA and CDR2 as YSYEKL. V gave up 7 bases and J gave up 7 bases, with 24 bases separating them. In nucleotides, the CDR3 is TGCGCCAGCACCCCAGCAGAGGGTGGTGGCAAAAATACGCAGTATTTT. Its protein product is CASTPAEGGGKNTQYF.

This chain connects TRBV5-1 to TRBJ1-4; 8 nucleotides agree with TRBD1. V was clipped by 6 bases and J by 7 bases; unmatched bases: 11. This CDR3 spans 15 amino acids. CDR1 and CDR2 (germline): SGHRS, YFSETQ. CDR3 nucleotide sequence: TGCGCCAGCACCGTCGCGGGACAGGATGGTGAAAAACTGTTTTTT. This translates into CASTVAGQDGEKLFF.